This entry describes one T cell receptor (beta chain). Germline CDR1 is SGHRS and CDR2 is YFSETQ. This CDR3 spans 15 amino acids. Trimming shortened V by 3 bases and J by 0 bases, and 11 bases separated the two germline ends. This entry comes from a study of blood T cell repertoires in COVID-19. Study in general: From the United States, Italy and Spain came samples of acute and convalescent COVID-19. From T cells, B-cell-depleted T cells, or PBMCs came the material, which was cDNA or gDNA.

In the authors' workflow: Researchers report that nucleated cell counts were estimated from reference gene primer amplification. Produced via immunoSEQ multiplex PCR; TCRdb's table is partial and in-frame only. V, J and clone size are those of that table, while D and trimming were read from the DNA. The data hold just over 250,000 clones, with roughly 86% observed a single time. The specimen sequenced was peripheral blood. J is TRBJ2-3 and V is TRBV5-1; D is perhaps TRBD2 (5 bases). This TCR derives from a man aged 35 to 55 who had recovered from COVID-19. The chain's CDR3 is CASSYGGYSTDTQYF. CDR3 nucleotide sequence: TGCGCCAGCAGCTACGGCGGGTACAGCACAGATACGCAGTATTTT.